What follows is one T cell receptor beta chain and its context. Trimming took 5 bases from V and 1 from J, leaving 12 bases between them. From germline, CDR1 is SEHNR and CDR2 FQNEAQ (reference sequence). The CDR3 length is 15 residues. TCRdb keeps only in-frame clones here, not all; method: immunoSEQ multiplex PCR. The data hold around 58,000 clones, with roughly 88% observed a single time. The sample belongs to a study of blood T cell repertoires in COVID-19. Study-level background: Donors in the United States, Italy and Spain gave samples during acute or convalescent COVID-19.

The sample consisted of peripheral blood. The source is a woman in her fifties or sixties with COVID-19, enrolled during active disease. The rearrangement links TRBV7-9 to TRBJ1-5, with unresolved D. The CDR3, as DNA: TGTGCCAGCAGCGAGGGCCTGGCCAGCAATCAGCCCCAGCATTTT. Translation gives CASSEGLASNQPQHF.